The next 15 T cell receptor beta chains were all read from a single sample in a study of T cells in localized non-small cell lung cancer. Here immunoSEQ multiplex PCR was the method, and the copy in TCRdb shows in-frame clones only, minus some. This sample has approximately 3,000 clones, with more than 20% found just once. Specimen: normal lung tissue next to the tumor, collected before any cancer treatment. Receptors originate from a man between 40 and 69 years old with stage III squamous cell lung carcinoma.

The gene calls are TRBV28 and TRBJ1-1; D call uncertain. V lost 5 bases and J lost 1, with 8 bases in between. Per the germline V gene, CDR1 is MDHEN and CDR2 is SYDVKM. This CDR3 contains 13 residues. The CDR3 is CASSRLQNTEAFF. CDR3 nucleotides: TGTGCCAGCAGTAGACTTCAGAACACTGAAGCTTTCTTT.

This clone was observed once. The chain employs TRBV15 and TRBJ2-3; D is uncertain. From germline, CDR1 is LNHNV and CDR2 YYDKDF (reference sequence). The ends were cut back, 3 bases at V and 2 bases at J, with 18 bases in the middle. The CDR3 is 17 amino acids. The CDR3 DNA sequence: TGTGCCACCAGCAGTTATGACTCAAGGCTTTTCACAGATACGCAGTATTTT. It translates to CATSSYDSRLFTDTQYF. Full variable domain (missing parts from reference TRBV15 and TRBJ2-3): DAMVIQNPRYQVTQFGKPVTLSCSQTLNHNVMYWYQQKSSQAPKLLFHYYDKDFNNEADTPDNFQSRRPNTSFCFLDIRSPGLGDTAMYLCATSSYDSRLFTDTQYFGPGTRLTVL.

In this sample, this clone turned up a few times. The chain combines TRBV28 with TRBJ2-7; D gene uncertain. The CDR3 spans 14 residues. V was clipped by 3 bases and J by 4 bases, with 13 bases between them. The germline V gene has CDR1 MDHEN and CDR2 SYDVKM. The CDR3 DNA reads TGTGCCAGCAGTTTCGGTGGGTCGTATTACGAGCAGTACTTC. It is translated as CASSFGGSYYEQYF.

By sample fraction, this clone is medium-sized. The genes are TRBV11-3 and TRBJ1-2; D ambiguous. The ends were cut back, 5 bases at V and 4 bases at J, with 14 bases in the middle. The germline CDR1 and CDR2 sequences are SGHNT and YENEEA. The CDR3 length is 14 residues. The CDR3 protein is CASSRVGSPYGYTF. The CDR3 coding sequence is TGTGCCAGCAGCCGTGTGGGATCCCCCTATGGCTACACCTTC.

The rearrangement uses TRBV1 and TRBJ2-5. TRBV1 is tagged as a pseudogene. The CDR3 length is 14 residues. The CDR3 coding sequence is TGCGCCAGCAGCCAATGGAAGAGCTCGAAGACCCAGTACTTC. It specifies CASSQWKSSKTQYF.

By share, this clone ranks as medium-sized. CDR3: CASSNEGGLTQYF. In nucleotides, the CDR3 is TGTGCCAGCAGCAACGAGGGGGGGTTGACGCAGTATTTT. This chain joins TRBV6-8 and TRBJ2-3; a possible D gene is TRBD2 (7 bases). This CDR3 region has 13 residues. Germline assignment: CDR1 MNHGY and CDR2 SAAAGT. The ends were cut back, 6 bases at V and 9 bases at J, with 16 bases in the middle.

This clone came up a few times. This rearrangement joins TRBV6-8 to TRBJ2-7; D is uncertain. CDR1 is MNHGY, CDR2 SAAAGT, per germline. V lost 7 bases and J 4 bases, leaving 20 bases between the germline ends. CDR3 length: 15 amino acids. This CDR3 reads CASKREKGDVYEQYV. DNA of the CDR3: TGTGCCAGCAAAAGAGAGAAAGGAGACGTGTACGAGCAGTACGTC.

CDR3 nucleotide sequence: TGTGCCAGCAGCCCATCCCGGGAGATCTCTGGAAACACCATATATTTT. It yields the protein CASSPSREISGNTIYF. The chain joins TRBV6-7 to TRBJ1-3; D unresolved. TRBV6-7 is marked as an open reading frame, function uncertain. CDR3 length: 16 residues. V lost 6 bases and J lost 0, with 15 bases in between.

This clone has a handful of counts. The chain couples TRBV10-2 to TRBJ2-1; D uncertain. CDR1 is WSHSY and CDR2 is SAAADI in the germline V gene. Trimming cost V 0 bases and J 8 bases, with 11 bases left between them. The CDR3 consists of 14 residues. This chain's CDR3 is CASSESSGLDEQFF. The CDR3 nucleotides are TGCGCCAGCAGTGAGTCGTCTGGGTTGGATGAGCAGTTCTTC.

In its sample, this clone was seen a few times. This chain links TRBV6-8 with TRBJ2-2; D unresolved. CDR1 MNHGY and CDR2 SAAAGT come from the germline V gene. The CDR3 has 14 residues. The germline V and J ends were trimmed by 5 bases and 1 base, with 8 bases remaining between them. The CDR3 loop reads CASSRRQNTGELFF. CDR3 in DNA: TGTGCCAGCAGTAGACGACAGAACACCGGGGAGCTGTTTTTT.

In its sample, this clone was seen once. The CDR3 spells CASSLQSPGRMNTGELFF. The CDR3 coding sequence is TGCGCCAGCAGCTTGCAATCCCCGGGCAGGATGAACACCGGGGAGCTGTTTTTT. This rearrangement joins TRBV5-1 to TRBJ2-2; D is ambiguous. Germline-derived CDR1 and CDR2 are SGHRS and YFSETQ. V lost 1 base and J lost 1, with 17 bases in between. This CDR3 is built from 18 residues.

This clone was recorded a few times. CDR3 in amino acids: CASSPRGASYNEQFF. In DNA form, the CDR3 reads TGTGCCAGCAGCCCACGGGGGGCCTCCTACAATGAGCAGTTCTTC. V usage is TRBV11-3 and J usage is TRBJ2-1; a weak D match, TRBD2 (7 bases). The CDR3 is made up of 15 amino acids. Germline-derived CDR1 and CDR2 are SGHNT and YENEEA. V lost 5 bases and J 0 bases, leaving 11 bases between the germline ends.

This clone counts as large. In DNA, the CDR3 is TGTGCCAGCAGTCGACAGCAAAATAGCAATCAGCCCCAGCATTTT. Translating it yields CASSRQQNSNQPQHF. The chain joins TRBV6-8 to TRBJ1-5; tentatively, D is TRBD1 (5 bases). Germline assignment: CDR1 MNHGY and CDR2 SAAAGT. This CDR3 contains 15 residues. The V end lost 5 bases, the J end lost 0 bases, and 11 bases lay between the germline ends.

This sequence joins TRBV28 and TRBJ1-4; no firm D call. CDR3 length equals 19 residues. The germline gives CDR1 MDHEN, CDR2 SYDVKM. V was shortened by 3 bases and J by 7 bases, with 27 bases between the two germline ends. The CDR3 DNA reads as TGTGCCAGCAGTTTTGAGGAGGGCGGATCCCCCCTTCGGGGTGAAAAACTGTTTTTT. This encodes CASSFEEGGSPLRGEKLFF.

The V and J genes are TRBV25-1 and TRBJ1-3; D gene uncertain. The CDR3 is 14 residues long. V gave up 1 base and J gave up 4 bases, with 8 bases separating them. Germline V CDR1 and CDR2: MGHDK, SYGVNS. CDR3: CASSESAIGNTIYF. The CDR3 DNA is TGTGCCAGCAGTGAATCGGCGATAGGAAACACCATATATTTT.